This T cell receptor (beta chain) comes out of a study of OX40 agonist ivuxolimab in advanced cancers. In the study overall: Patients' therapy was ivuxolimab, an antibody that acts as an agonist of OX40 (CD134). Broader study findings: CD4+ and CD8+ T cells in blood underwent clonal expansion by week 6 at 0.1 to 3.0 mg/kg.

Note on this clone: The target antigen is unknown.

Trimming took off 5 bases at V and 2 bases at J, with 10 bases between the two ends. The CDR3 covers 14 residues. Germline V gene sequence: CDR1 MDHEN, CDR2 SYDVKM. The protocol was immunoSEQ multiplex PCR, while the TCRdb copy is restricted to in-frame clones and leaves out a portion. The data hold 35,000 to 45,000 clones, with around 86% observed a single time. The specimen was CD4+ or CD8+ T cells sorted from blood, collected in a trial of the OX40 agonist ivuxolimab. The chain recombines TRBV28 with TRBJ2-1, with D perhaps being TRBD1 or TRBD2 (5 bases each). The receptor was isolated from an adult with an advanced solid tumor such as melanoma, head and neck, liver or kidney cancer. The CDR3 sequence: CASSEGNAYNEQFF. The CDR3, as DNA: TGTGCCAGCAGTGAGGGGAATGCCTACAATGAGCAGTTCTTC. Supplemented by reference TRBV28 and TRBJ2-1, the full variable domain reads DVKVTQSSRYLVKRTGEKVFLECVQDMDHENMFWYRQDPGLGLRLIYFSYDVKMKEKGDIPEGYSVSREKKERFSLILESASTNQTSMYLCASSEGNAYNEQFFGPGTRLTVL.